This T cell receptor (beta chain) derives from a study of PD-1 blockade in classical Hodgkin lymphoma. Study-wide points: Causes of the repertoire differences remain undefined, possibly disease activity or prior therapy. Reports described newly diagnosed patients as having lower baseline TCR diversity than healthy donors.

Data came from immunoSEQ multiplex PCR; TCRdb stores just in-frame clones and leaves some out. The repertoire holds some 70,000 clones, with about 94% as singletons. The time point denotes: newly diagnosed, previously untreated cHL patient sample. As a comparison, the study used PBMCs from newly diagnosed, untreated classical Hodgkin lymphoma. Notes on this clone: The antigen is unknown.

The CDR3 spans 19 residues. The chain carries TRBV21-1 and TRBJ1-1. TRBV21-1 is termed a pseudogene. This sequence was found in a human donor with classical Hodgkin lymphoma. Sequencing used peripheral blood mononuclear cells (PBMCs). The CDR3 DNA is TGTGCCAGCAGCATCCACGCCCGAACCTTCCCCACGAGCCACACTGAAGCTTTCTTT. This gives the protein CASSIHARTFPTSHTEAFF.